This passage covers 32 T cell receptor beta chains from one sample sequenced in a study of T cells in Graves' hyperthyroidism and ophthalmopathy. TCR beta CDR3 regions were amplified from RNA. A set of HTBI primers served as the primers for a first-round RT-PCR of the TCR CDR3. In TCRdb, the multiplex PCR reads were re-called with MiXCR into one record per CDR3 protein. The table shows approximately 870,000 distinct CDR3 sequences, with over 35% occurring only once. What was sequenced was blood. The receptors originated from a man in his late teens or twenties with Graves' hyperthyroidism.

This clonotype was seen a single time. The CDR3 nucleotides are TGTGCCAGTGAATTCAGGGGAAGAGGAACTGAAGCTTTCTTT. This sequence encodes CASEFRGRGTEAFF. The V call is TRBV7-9, the J call TRBJ1-1, with D maybe TRBD1 (6 bases). The CDR3 has 14 amino acids. V was shortened by 9 bases and J by 5 bases, with 19 bases between the two germline ends. Germline loops: CDR1 SEHNR, CDR2 FQNEAQ (reference sequence).

The V and J genes are TRBV19 and TRBJ1-4; D possibly corresponds to TRBD1 (6 bases). Trimming removed 5 bases from V and 6 bases from J, with 16 bases in between. CDR3 length: 15 residues. CDR1 is LNHDA and CDR2 is SQIVND in the germline V gene (reference sequence). The DNA for the CDR3 is TGTGCCAGTAGTGTCCCGGGACAAGCGGATGAAAAACTGTTTTTT. It codes for CASSVPGQADEKLFF.

This chain connects TRBV5-1 to TRBJ2-7, with TRBD2 identical over 7 bases. The V and J ends lost 3 bases and 6 bases, in that order; junction bases with no gene match: 3. CDR1 SGHRS and CDR2 YFSETQ come from the germline V gene. CDR3 length equals 12 residues. The CDR3 bases are TGCGCCAGCAGCTGGGGGGGAACCGAGCAGTACTTC. Protein: CASSWGGTEQYF.

This clonotype came up a few times. This chain links TRBV7-9 with TRBJ2-7; TRBD1 matches 8 bases. V dropped 2 bases and J dropped 2; count of bases not matched to a gene: 5. This CDR3 spans 15 amino acids. Germline V gene lookup returns CDR1 SEHNR and CDR2 FQNEAQ (reference sequence). CDR3 loop: CASSLQDRVPYEQYF. The CDR3, as DNA: TGTGCCAGCAGCTTACAGGACAGGGTCCCCTACGAGCAGTACTTC.

The genes are TRBV29-1 and TRBJ2-7; 7 positions agree with TRBD1. The J segment lost 0 bases and the V segment lost 6 bases, leaving 14 bases of the junction unmatched. Per germline, CDR1 SQVTM and CDR2 ANQGSEA. The CDR3 totals 16 residues. CDR3 region: CSVTIDRAYGSYEQYF. CDR3 DNA sequence: TGCAGCGTAACTATCGACAGGGCCTATGGCTCCTACGAGCAGTACTTC.

The chain recombines TRBV6-5 with TRBJ1-2; TRBD1 agrees at 7 bases. The CDR3 is 17 amino acids. Germline assignment: CDR1 MNHEY and CDR2 SVGAGI. V gave up 0 bases and J gave up 5 bases; unmatched junction bases: 12. The CDR3: CASSYSSGTVFSYGYTF. The CDR3 DNA reads TGTGCCAGCAGTTACTCATCCGGGACAGTCTTTTCTTATGGCTACACCTTC.

Notes on this clonotype: This sequence may be a read error, since a much larger clone differs from it by one base. The chain joins TRBV11-2 to TRBJ2-7; 10 bases are shared with TRBD2. Germline loops: CDR1 SGHAT, CDR2 FQNNGV. The CDR3 loop spans 11 amino acids. CDR3 sequence: CASRKTSGQNF. In nucleotides, the CDR3 is TGTGCCAGCAGGAAGACTAGCGGGCAGAACTTC.

This clonotype was seen a few times. The chain combines TRBV12-3 or TRBV12-4 with TRBJ1-5; D gene ambiguous. V shed 2 bases and J shed 4 bases, with 15 bases lying between them. The CDR3 spans 16 residues. CDR3 bases: TGTGCCAGCAGTTTAAAGGTTGACGATTGGAATCAGCCCCAGCATTTT. Translated: CASSLKVDDWNQPQHF.

This clonotype came up many times. This chain joins TRBV7-2 and TRBJ1-1; TRBD1 agrees at 7 bases. CDR1 SGHTA and CDR2 FQGNSA come from the germline V gene. Trimming cost V 6 bases and J 3 bases; bases outside gene matches: 7. The CDR3 contains 14 residues. The CDR3 DNA is TGTGCCAGCAGTCAAGACAGGGCGGACACTGAAGCTTTCTTT. The encoded protein is CASSQDRADTEAFF.

The chain employs TRBV19 and TRBJ2-7; tentative D call: TRBD1 (6 bases). The CDR3 is 15 residues long. The V end lost 5 bases, the J end lost 1 base, and 15 bases lay between the germline ends. CDR1 and CDR2 from the germline V gene are LNHDA and SQIVND (reference sequence). CDR3 in DNA: TGTGCCAGTAGTTCCCCCGGGACACCTTCCTACGAGCAGTACTTC. Protein: CASSSPGTPSYEQYF.

A few counts support this clonotype. This sequence joins TRBV2 and TRBJ1-3; a weak D match, TRBD1 (6 bases). Germline V gene sequence: CDR1 SNHLY, CDR2 FYNNEI. The V gene lost 3 bases and the J gene lost 4 bases, with 10 bases spanning the gap. This CDR3 spans 14 amino acids. CDR3 sequence reads: CASSDTGLGNTIYF. CDR3 nucleotide sequence: TGTGCCAGCAGTGATACAGGGTTGGGAAACACCATATATTTT.

This clonotype was counted at least ten times. The DNA of the CDR3 is TGTGCCAGCAGCGGAGGGTGGAATTCACCCCTCCACTTT. As protein: CASSGGWNSPLHF. The rearrangement joins TRBV14 to TRBJ1-6; D gene ambiguous. The CDR3 sequence is 13 residues long. Germline V gene lookup returns CDR1 SGHDN and CDR2 FVKESK. Trimming left V 5 bases short and J 7 bases short, with 9 bases between.

This clonotype was seen many times. V usage is TRBV7-9 and J usage is TRBJ2-7; no reliable D call. Germline CDR1 SEHNR, CDR2 FQNEAQ (reference sequence). The CDR3 has 13 amino acids. Trimming removed 5 bases at V and 5 bases at J, with 13 bases between. The CDR3 DNA is TGTGCCAGCAGCCCCCCAACCCGGAACGAGCAGTACTTC. Translated, it gives CASSPPTRNEQYF.

V gene TRBV29-1 combines with J gene TRBJ2-1; 7 bases line up with TRBD1. CDR3 length: 13 residues. Per germline, CDR1 SQVTM and CDR2 ANQGSEA. Unmatched junction bases numbered 11, after V lost 7 bases and J lost 8 bases. The CDR3 spells CSARGGQRDEQFF. DNA for the CDR3: TGCAGCGCCCGAGGGGGACAGAGGGATGAGCAGTTCTTC.

This clonotype was counted at least ten times. V and J are TRBV10-3 and TRBJ2-5; a possible D gene is TRBD2 (6 bases). The V end was cut by 10 bases, the J end by 5 bases, with 8 bases between. The CDR3 consists of 10 residues. CDR1 ENHRY and CDR2 SYGVKD come from the germline V gene. CDR3 sequence reads: CATGGETQYF. CDR3 in DNA: TGTGCCACCGGAGGGGAGACCCAGTACTTC.

The genes are TRBV7-3 and TRBJ2-2; D is undetermined. This CDR3 has 13 residues. The V gene lost 6 bases and the J gene lost 5 bases, with 10 bases spanning the gap. Germline V gene data show CDR1 as SGHTA and CDR2 as FQGTGA. CDR3: CASRTFETGELFF. CDR3 nucleotides: TGTGCCAGCAGGACTTTCGAGACCGGGGAGCTGTTTTTT.

This clonotype was counted ten times or more. The rearrangement joins TRBV7-9 to TRBJ1-3; the D gene is possibly TRBD1 (5 bases). CDR1 and CDR2 from the germline V gene are SEHNR and FQNEAQ (reference sequence). Deletions cut 4 bases from V and 11 bases from J, with 21 bases between. CDR3 length equals 15 residues. CDR3 sequence reads: CASSSARGRSNAIYF. CDR3 DNA: TGTGCCAGCAGCTCAGCACGGGGACGGTCGAACGCCATATATTTT. Variable domain in full (rest from reference TRBV7-9 and TRBJ1-3): DTGVSQNPRHKITKRGQNVTFRCDPISEHNRLYWYRQTLGQGPEFLTYFQNEAQLEKSRLLSDRFSAERPKGSFSTLEIQRTEQGDSAMYLCASSSARGRSNAIYFGEGSWLTVV.

This clonotype turned up a few times. The chain has TRBV5-1 and TRBJ1-1; possible D gene TRBD1, 6 bases. CDR3 length equals 14 residues. V was pared by 2 bases and J by 1 base, with 9 bases between. Germline CDR1 and CDR2: SGHRS and YFSETQ. The CDR3 region is CASSFGQSNTEAFF. The CDR3 DNA follows: TGCGCCAGCAGCTTTGGACAGTCGAACACTGAAGCTTTCTTT.

This clonotype was counted at least ten times. An end of the junction differs from the germline gene, which may be a read error. The chain carries TRBV7-9 and TRBJ2-6, with a tentative D call TRBD2 (5 bases). CDR3 length: 15 residues. CDR1 SEHNR and CDR2 FQNEAQ come from the germline V gene (reference sequence). The CDR3 reads CASSLGGAGANVLTF. The CDR3, as DNA: TGTGCCAGCAGTTTAGGAGGCGCTGGGGCCAACGTCCTGACTTTC.

The V and J genes are TRBV12-3 or TRBV12-4 and TRBJ1-1; 7 bases align to TRBD1. The CDR3 covers 13 residues. The V and J ends lost 7 bases and 3 bases, in that order; junction bases with no gene match: 5. The CDR3 bases are TGTGCCAGCACCCGACAGGGTGACACTGAAGCTTTCTTT. This codes for CASTRQGDTEAFF.

The chain is built from TRBV2 and TRBJ1-4; perhaps TRBD1 as D (5 bases). Trimming shortened V by 6 bases and J by 8 bases, and 22 bases separated the two germline ends. The CDR3 loop spans 16 amino acids. CDR1 and CDR2 from the germline V gene are SNHLY and FYNNEI. The CDR3 DNA reads TGTGCCAGCAGCCCCCCTTTCGGGACGGAGAAGGAAAAACTGTTTTTT. This gives the protein CASSPPFGTEKEKLFF.

The count of this clonotype is one. The chain carries TRBV2 and TRBJ1-3; the match to TRBD1 covers 9 bases. The J segment lost 2 bases and the V segment lost 10 bases, leaving 12 bases of the junction unmatched. The CDR3 contains 16 residues. The germline gives CDR1 SNHLY, CDR2 FYNNEI. The CDR3, as DNA: TGTGCCACCCAAAAACAGGGGGCGCTTCCTGGAAACACCATATATTTT. Translated, it gives CATQKQGALPGNTIYF. The full variable domain, completed using reference TRBV2 and TRBJ1-3, is EPEVTQTPSHQVTQMGQEVILRCVPISNHLYFYWYRQILGQKVEFLVSFYNNEISEKSEIFDDQFSVERPDGSNFTLKIRSTKLEDSAMYFCATQKQGALPGNTIYFGEGSWLTVV.

This clonotype was recorded at least ten times. The chain carries TRBV9 and TRBJ1-6; D is possibly TRBD1 (6 bases). Per the germline V gene, CDR1 is SGDLS and CDR2 is YYNGEE. The CDR3 loop spans 15 amino acids. Trimming left V 4 bases short and J 7 bases short, with 15 bases between. CDR3 in DNA: TGTGCCAGCAGCCTACAGGGACCGCGGAATTCACCCCTCCACTTT. Translation: CASSLQGPRNSPLHF. Full variable domain (missing parts from reference TRBV9 and TRBJ1-6): DSGVTQTPKHLITATGQRVTLRCSPRSGDLSVYWYQQSLDQGLQFLIQYYNGEERAKGNILERFSAQQFPDLHSELNLSSLELGDSALYFCASSLQGPRNSPLHFGNGTRLTVT.

This clonotype was detected many times. The gene calls are TRBV15 and TRBJ1-3, with a possible D match to TRBD1 (6 bases). Germline V lookup: CDR1 LNHNV, CDR2 YYDKDF (reference sequence). The germline V and J ends were trimmed by 1 base and 4 bases, with 14 bases remaining between them. This CDR3 region has 16 residues. The DNA for the CDR3 is TGTGCCACCAGCAGAGGAGGGGGAGGATCGGGAAACACCATATATTTT. Encoded protein: CATSRGGGGSGNTIYF.

The rearrangement joins TRBV15 to TRBJ1-5; perhaps TRBD1 as D (6 bases). Germline V gene data show CDR1 as LNHNV and CDR2 as YYDKDF (reference sequence). The V end lost 1 base, the J end lost 7 bases, and 11 bases lay between the germline ends. The CDR3 runs 14 residues. The CDR3 spells CATSRGTERQPQHF. The CDR3 DNA sequence: TGTGCCACCAGCAGAGGGACAGAAAGGCAGCCCCAGCATTTT.

This clonotype was recorded at least ten times. CDR3 in amino acids: CAISDREIYTEAFF. The CDR3 nucleotides read TGTGCCATCAGTGACAGGGAAATCTACACTGAAGCTTTCTTT. The rearrangement uses TRBV10-3 and TRBJ1-1, with D possibly matching TRBD1 (5 bases). The germline V and J ends were trimmed by 3 bases and 3 bases, with 11 bases remaining between them. CDR1 and CDR2 from the germline V gene are ENHRY and SYGVKD. The length of the CDR3 is 14 residues.

This clonotype appeared once. This chain joins TRBV2 and TRBJ2-7; possible D gene TRBD1, 6 bases. The ends were cut back, 5 bases at V and 4 bases at J, with 15 bases in the middle. The V gene's germline CDR1 is SNHLY and CDR2 FYNNEI. The CDR3 is made up of 14 amino acids. The CDR3: CASSFGQGRYEQYF. Written as DNA, the CDR3 is TGTGCCAGCAGTTTTGGGCAGGGGAGATACGAGCAGTACTTC. The full variable domain, in which reference TRBV2 and TRBJ2-7 provide the parts outside the CDR3, is EPEVTQTPSHQVTQMGQEVILRCVPISNHLYFYWYRQILGQKVEFLVSFYNNEISEKSEIFDDQFSVERPDGSNFTLKIRSTKLEDSAMYFCASSFGQGRYEQYFGPGTRLTVT.

The chain uses TRBV5-1 and TRBJ2-5; tentatively, D is TRBD2 (7 bases). CDR1 is SGHRS and CDR2 is YFSETQ in the germline V gene. With 1 base removed from V and 5 bases from J, the gap between germline ends came to 21 bases. The CDR3 length is 17 residues. The CDR3 spells CASSLQVRGATSETQYF. As DNA, the CDR3 is TGCGCCAGCAGCTTGCAGGTCCGGGGGGCCACCAGTGAGACCCAGTACTTC.

The chain recombines TRBV4-1 with TRBJ1-2; D is uncertain. This CDR3 region has 17 residues. Germline CDR1 and CDR2: MGHRA and YSYEKL. The germline V and J ends were trimmed by 4 bases and 4 bases, with 22 bases remaining between them. CDR3 bases: TGCGCCAGCAGCCGCCCTGGGAAAAGGGAGTTGGGCTATGGCTACACCTTC. Encoded protein: CASSRPGKRELGYGYTF.

This clonotype was counted a few times. The chain joins TRBV5-1 to TRBJ1-2, with D possibly matching TRBD1 (5 bases). V shed 7 bases and J shed 4 bases, with 20 bases lying between them. Germline loops: CDR1 SGHRS, CDR2 YFSETQ. The CDR3 length is 15 residues. CDR3: CASGDPSRRIYGYTF. The CDR3 DNA reads TGCGCCAGCGGGGACCCAAGTCGCCGGATCTATGGCTACACCTTC.

The CDR3 nucleotides read TGTGCCAGCAGCCAAGTCGAGGGAGGGAGAGAGACCCAGTACTTC. It is translated as CASSQVEGGRETQYF. V gene TRBV7-2 combines with J gene TRBJ2-5; 7 bases match TRBD2. The CDR3 sequence is 15 residues long. J gave up 4 bases and V 5 bases, and 10 bases lay outside the gene matches. Germline assignment: CDR1 SGHTA and CDR2 FQGNSA.

This clonotype was picked up a small number of times. The chain links TRBV7-9 to TRBJ1-5; 8 bases are shared with TRBD1. This CDR3 is 15 amino acids long. Germline V gene lookup returns CDR1 SEHNR and CDR2 FQNEAQ (reference sequence). Trimming at V came to 3 bases and at J to 3 bases, leaving 4 bases not matched to a gene. The CDR3 protein is CASSLGQEINQPQHF. Written as DNA, the CDR3 is TGTGCCAGCAGCTTGGGACAGGAAATCAATCAGCCCCAGCATTTT.